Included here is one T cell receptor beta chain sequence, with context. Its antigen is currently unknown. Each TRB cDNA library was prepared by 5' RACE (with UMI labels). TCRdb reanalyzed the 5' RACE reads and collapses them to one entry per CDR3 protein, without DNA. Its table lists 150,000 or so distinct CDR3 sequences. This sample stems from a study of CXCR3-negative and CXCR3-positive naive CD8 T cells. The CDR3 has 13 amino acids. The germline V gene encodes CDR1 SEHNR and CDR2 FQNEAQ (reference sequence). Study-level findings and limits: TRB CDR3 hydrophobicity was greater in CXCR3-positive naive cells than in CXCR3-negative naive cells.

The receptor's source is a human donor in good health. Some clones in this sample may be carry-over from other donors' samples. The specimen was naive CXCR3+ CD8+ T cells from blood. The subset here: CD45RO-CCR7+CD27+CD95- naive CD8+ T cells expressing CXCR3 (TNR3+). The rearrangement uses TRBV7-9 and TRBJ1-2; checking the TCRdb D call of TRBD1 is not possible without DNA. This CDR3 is CASSFGGNGGYTF.